The entry that follows covers one T cell receptor (beta chain) sequence. CDR1 MNHEY and CDR2 SVGAGI come from the germline V gene. V dropped 6 bases and J dropped 2; count of bases not matched to a gene: 6. The CDR3 is 15 residues long. The sample is drawn from a study of blood T cell repertoires in COVID-19. In the study overall: Samples representing acute and convalescent COVID-19 were sourced from the United States, Italy and Spain. The cDNA or gDNA used as material had been derived from T cells, B-cell-depleted T cells, or PBMCs.

Authors' analysis steps: Estimation of nucleated cell counts was performed using reference gene primer amplification. Profiled with immunoSEQ multiplex PCR; TCRdb holds only in-frame clones, not every one. D and trimming come from the DNA, and the V and J calls and clone size come from that table. This sample has 50,000 or so clones; 65% to 90% occur once, and the top ten carry roughly 7.3%. The chain uses TRBV6-5 and TRBJ2-2; 7 nucleotides line up with TRBD1. Sequenced sample: peripheral blood. The sequence derives from a man aged 40-55 years with acute or convalescent COVID-19. DNA of the CDR3: TGTGCCAGCAGATCCCGGGACAGAAACACCGGGGAGCTGTTTTTT. It specifies CASRSRDRNTGELFF.